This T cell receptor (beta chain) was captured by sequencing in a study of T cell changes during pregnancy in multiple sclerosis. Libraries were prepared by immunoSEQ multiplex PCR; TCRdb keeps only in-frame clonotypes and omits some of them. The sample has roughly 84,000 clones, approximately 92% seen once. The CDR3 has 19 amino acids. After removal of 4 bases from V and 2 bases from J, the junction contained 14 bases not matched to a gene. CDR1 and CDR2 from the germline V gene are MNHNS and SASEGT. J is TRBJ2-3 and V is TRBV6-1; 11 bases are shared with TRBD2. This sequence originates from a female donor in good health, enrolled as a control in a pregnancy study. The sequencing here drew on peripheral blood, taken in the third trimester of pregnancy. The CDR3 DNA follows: TGTGCCAGCAGTGGGGGGACTAGCGGAGATCGAAGGCTCACAGATACGCAGTATTTT. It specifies CASSGGTSGDRRLTDTQYF.